The sample holds a few counts of the clone carrying this T cell receptor (beta chain). A second roughly 6 to 11 cycle PCR used barcoded and J-beta primers. Via MiXCR, TCRdb re-called the 5' RACE reads, giving one row per CDR3 protein. The profile shows approximately 900,000 distinct CDR3 sequences, 45% to 50% of them singletons. This sample was taken from a study of blood T cells in healthy people across ages. With 3 bases clipped from V and 7 bases from J, the junction kept 15 bases outside the gene matches. The CDR3 has 17 residues. CDR1 is LGHDT and CDR2 is YNNKEL in the germline V gene (reference sequence).

The clonotype was recovered from a man younger than 40 in good health. Source material: blood. The rearrangement uses TRBV3-1 and TRBJ2-1; TRBD1 matches 7 bases. The CDR3 DNA follows: TGTGCCAGCAGCCAGGCAACCGGGACAGAGGTCGTAAATGAGCAGTTCTTC. This codes for CASSQATGTEVVNEQFF.